Presented here are 19 T cell receptor beta chains from one specimen sequenced in a study of blood T cells in healthy people across ages. A second PCR, run for roughly 6 to 11 cycles, used a sample-barcoded 5' primer plus a J-beta primer mix. Each CDR3 protein is one row after TCRdb ran MiXCR on the 5' RACE reads. Of 1.5 million to 2 million distinct CDR3 sequences in the sample, roughly 28% were seen once. Sequencing was carried out using blood. The origin of the receptors is a woman aged 25 to 39 in good health.

The sample holds many counts of this clonotype. The chain couples TRBV6-2 or TRBV6-3 to TRBJ2-1; D may be TRBD2 (5 bases). Germline V lookup: CDR1 MNHEY, CDR2 SVGEGT. The CDR3 sequence is 12 residues long. Trimming took 7 bases from V and 9 from J, leaving 13 bases between them. The CDR3 DNA is TGTGCCAGCACCTCGTCCGGACTTGAGCAGTTCTTC. Protein sequence: CASTSSGLEQFF.

This clonotype turned up a few times. The J gene is TRBJ2-3, the V gene TRBV7-2; tentatively, D is TRBD2 (6 bases). Looked up from germline, CDR1 is SGHTA and CDR2 is FQGNSA. The ends were cut back, 5 bases at V and 7 bases at J, with 19 bases in the middle. The CDR3 spans 15 residues. CDR3 sequence: CASSEDGSRGNTQYF. The DNA for the CDR3 is TGTGCCAGCAGCGAAGACGGGAGTAGGGGTAATACGCAGTATTTT.

The chain links TRBV5-1 to TRBJ2-7; perhaps D is TRBD1 or TRBD2 (5 bases each). The CDR3 loop spans 15 amino acids. Germline CDR1 and CDR2: SGHRS and YFSETQ. V was pared by 3 bases and J by 6 bases, with 19 bases between. The CDR3 loop is CASSSGMRGAFEQYF. The CDR3 DNA sequence: TGCGCCAGCAGCTCGGGGATGCGAGGGGCCTTCGAGCAGTACTTC.

The sample holds a few counts of this clonotype. The rearrangement links TRBV2 to TRBJ2-5; no reliable D call. CDR1 SNHLY and CDR2 FYNNEI come from the germline V gene. Trimming took off 1 base at V and 4 bases at J, with 7 bases between the two ends. CDR3 size: 13 residues. The chain's CDR3 is CASSEGGVETQYF. CDR3 coding DNA: TGTGCCAGCAGTGAAGGTGGGGTAGAGACCCAGTACTTC.

This clonotype was seen a few times. V usage is TRBV5-6 and J usage is TRBJ2-1, with D possibly matching TRBD2 (7 bases). The germline V and J ends were trimmed by 2 bases and 2 bases, with 14 bases remaining between them. This CDR3 region has 16 residues. Germline V gene lookup returns CDR1 SGHDT and CDR2 YYEEEE. In DNA, the CDR3 is TGTGCCAGCAGCTTTTCGTGGGGGGGCGCCTACAATGAGCAGTTCTTC. The encoded protein is CASSFSWGGAYNEQFF.

This clonotype turned up a few times. The chain carries TRBV20-1 and TRBJ2-5; the D gene could be TRBD1 or TRBD2 (5 bases each). The CDR3 totals 13 residues. CDR1 DFQATT and CDR2 SNEGSKA come from the germline V gene (reference sequence). V gave up 5 bases and J gave up 4 bases, with 14 bases separating them. The CDR3, as DNA: TGCAGTGCTGGGGGTGGGGTAGGAGAGACCCAGTACTTC. Translation: CSAGGGVGETQYF.

Concerning this clonotype: This could be a read error, since a much larger clone is one nucleotide away. The rearrangement uses TRBV15 and TRBJ2-7; the D gene is possibly TRBD1 (5 bases). The CDR3 covers 13 residues. V lost 1 base and J 3 bases, leaving 7 bases between the germline ends. Germline-derived CDR1 and CDR2 are LNHNV and YYDKDF (reference sequence). The CDR3 spells CATSRGQNYEQYF. The CDR3 DNA is TGTGCCACCAGCAGAGGACAGAACTACGAGCAGTACTTC.

There are many counts of this clonotype. In DNA, the CDR3 is TGTGCCAGCAGTGAATCTGTTGGCACCCAAGAGACCCAGTACTTC. Translating gives CASSESVGTQETQYF. This rearrangement joins TRBV2 to TRBJ2-5; D ambiguous. Trimming pared 2 bases from V and 1 base from J, leaving 11 bases between. The germline V gene encodes CDR1 SNHLY and CDR2 FYNNEI. This CDR3 is built from 15 residues.

This clonotype was counted between two and nine times. The chain carries TRBV12-3 or TRBV12-4 and TRBJ1-4; the D gene is possibly TRBD1 (5 bases). V was clipped by 5 bases and J by 4 bases, with 14 bases between them. This CDR3 has 15 amino acids. The CDR3: CASSPSGRNNEKLFF. For the CDR3, the DNA is TGTGCCAGCAGTCCTTCGGGACGGAATAATGAAAAACTGTTTTTT.

The chain couples TRBV6-5 to TRBJ2-3, with 8 bases that match TRBD1. Trimming removed 4 bases from V and 4 bases from J; junction bases left unmatched: 7. CDR1 and CDR2 from the germline V gene are MNHEY and SVGAGI. This CDR3 spans 15 amino acids. CDR3 DNA: TGTGCCAGCAGTTCGACCTGGACAGGGTCAGATACGCAGTATTTT. Translation: CASSSTWTGSDTQYF.

The CDR3 DNA reads as TGTGCCAGCAGGGACCGACTAGCGGGAGGATACAATGAGCAGTACTTC. It is translated as CASRDRLAGGYNEQYF. The chain carries TRBV7-2 and TRBJ2-5; TRBD2 matches 13 bases. V lost 6 bases to trimming and J lost 11 bases; unmatched junction nucleotides: 15. The CDR3 totals 16 residues. Per germline, CDR1 SGHTA and CDR2 FQGNSA.

The sample holds many counts of this clonotype. The genes are TRBV12-3 or TRBV12-4 and TRBJ2-7, with 7 bases lining up with TRBD1. The CDR3 sequence is 14 residues long. V gave up 6 bases and J gave up 2 bases; unmatched junction bases: 7. CDR3 region: CASRKTGSAYEQYF. The CDR3 DNA is TGTGCCAGCAGGAAGACAGGGAGCGCCTACGAGCAGTACTTC.

This clonotype appeared once. Being one base from a much bigger clone, this may be a read error. The chain is built from TRBV15 and TRBJ2-5; tentatively, D is TRBD2 (5 bases). Trimming pared 1 base from V and 1 base from J, leaving 7 bases between. CDR1 and CDR2 (germline): LNHNV, YYDKDF (reference sequence). The CDR3 consists of 14 residues. In DNA form, the CDR3 reads TGTGCCACCAGCAGAGTGGGAGTCCAAGAGACCCAGTACTTC. It yields the protein CATSRVGVQETQYF.

The rearrangement links TRBV4-3 to TRBJ1-2; TRBD1 aligns across 8 bases. V shed 4 bases, J shed 8 bases, and the junction held 6 bases outside the gene matches. The V gene's germline CDR1 is LGHNA and CDR2 YSLEER. The CDR3 sequence is 13 residues long. The CDR3 region has the DNA TGCGCCAGCAGCCCGCGGACAGGGTGGGGCTACACCTTC. Translation gives CASSPRTGWGYTF.

This clonotype was recorded a few times. The genes are TRBV28 and TRBJ2-5; 9 bases are shared with TRBD1. The CDR3 sequence is 16 residues long. Germline V lookup: CDR1 MDHEN, CDR2 SYDVKM. V shed 8 bases and J 3 bases; nucleotides not matched to a gene: 13. DNA of the CDR3: TGTGCCAGCTCCACCCGTCGAGGACAGGGGAAAGAGACCCAGTACTTC. Its protein product is CASSTRRGQGKETQYF.

Only a few counts were recorded for this clonotype. A read error may produce the germline difference seen at one junction end. The rearrangement joins TRBV3-1 to TRBJ2-1, with TRBD2 matching over 16 bases. Per the germline V gene, CDR1 is LGHDT and CDR2 is YNNKEL (reference sequence). This CDR3 comprises 16 residues. This CDR3 reads CASSQEGTSGRGVQFF. In DNA form, the CDR3 reads TGCGCCAGCAGCCAAGAAGGGACTAGCGGGAGGGGGGTGCAGTTCTTC.

This clonotype was found a few times. The chain couples TRBV10-3 to TRBJ1-5; 8 nucleotides line up with TRBD1. V was pared by 10 bases and J by 7 bases, with 15 bases of the junction left unmatched. Germline V gene data show CDR1 as ENHRY and CDR2 as SYGVKD. CDR3 length: 15 residues. DNA for the CDR3: TGTGCCACCTCACCTCTAGGACAGGGTCGACAGCCCCAGCATTTT. Residues: CATSPLGQGRQPQHF.

This clonotype was seen only a few times. The CDR3 loop is CASSLNSGGHPSTDTQYF. DNA for the CDR3: TGTGCCAGCTCACTTAATAGCGGGGGGCACCCTAGCACAGATACGCAGTATTTT. The chain links TRBV28 to TRBJ2-3; 10 bases are shared with TRBD2. V gave up 8 bases and J gave up 0 bases; unmatched junction bases: 14. This CDR3 has 18 amino acids. CDR1 MDHEN and CDR2 SYDVKM come from the germline V gene.

This clonotype came up a few times. The chain recombines TRBV6-1 with TRBJ1-5; unclear D gene. This CDR3 comprises 16 residues. Per the germline V gene, CDR1 is MNHNS and CDR2 is SASEGT. V dropped 1 base and J dropped 2 bases, with 12 bases sitting between them. The CDR3 region has the DNA TGTGCCAGCAGTGAAGACGGAGGGAAAGGCAATCAGCCCCAGCATTTT. This encodes CASSEDGGKGNQPQHF.